A selection of T cell receptor beta chains follows, all from one sample in a study of radiotherapy plus CTLA-4 blockade in lung cancer. The method was immunoSEQ multiplex PCR; TCRdb's version includes in-frame clones alone and lacks a portion of them. This table has 75,000 or so clones, around 80% appearing once. Here the sequenced sample was peripheral blood, taken from a patient treated with radiotherapy plus ipilimumab. All receptors come from a human donor with non-small cell lung cancer who had a complete response to radiotherapy plus ipilimumab. Both conserved end residues are part of each CDR3. A D gene is named only where the DNA matches it firmly. Some rows have no size entry. The others give once, few or many, or a class for an expanded clone.

abundance,v_gene,d_gene,j_gene,CDR3aa,CDR3nt
.,TRBV7-8,.,TRBJ1-1,CASSISGRTEAFF,TGTGCCAGCAGCATCTCAGGGAGAACTGAAGCTTTCTTT
.,TRBV11-2,.,TRBJ1-2,CASNQGKVLGYTF,TGTGCCAGCAATCAGGGGAAGGTCCTCGGCTACACCTTC
.,TRBV6-5,.,TRBJ1-2,CASNPGPSNYGYTF,TGTGCCAGCAACCCCGGGCCCTCTAACTATGGCTACACCTTC
.,TRBV27,.,TRBJ2-4,CASRDMSLAKNIQYF,TGTGCCAGCAGAGACATGTCTCTAGCCAAAAACATTCAGTACTTC
.,TRBV7-9,.,TRBJ1-2,CASSRPSTRANYGYTF,TGTGCCAGCAGCCGACCCTCGACCCGGGCGAACTATGGCTACACCTTC
.,TRBV5-1,TRBD2,TRBJ2-1,CASSLAGEAHNEQFF,TGCGCCAGCAGCTTAGCGGGGGAGGCCCACAATGAGCAGTTCTTC
.,TRBV15,.,TRBJ2-1,CATSREKLNEQFF,TGTGCCACCAGCAGAGAGAAACTCAATGAGCAGTTCTTC
.,TRBV4-3,.,TRBJ1-5,CASSQDRVSHQPQHF,TGCGCCAGCAGCCAAGATAGGGTGAGCCATCAGCCCCAGCATTTT
.,TRBV29-1,TRBD2,TRBJ2-5,CSVEQRGGLETQYF,TGCAGCGTTGAGCAGCGGGGGGGACTCGAGACCCAGTACTTC
.,TRBV16,.,TRBJ2-2,CASSHHRDSTNTGELFF,TGTGCCAGCAGCCACCACCGGGACTCAACGAACACCGGGGAGCTGTTTTTT
.,TRBV5-6,.,TRBJ2-3,CASSLPGWDTQYF,TGTGCCAGCAGCTTGCCAGGGTGGGATACGCAGTATTTT
.,TRBV28,TRBD1,TRBJ1-1,CASATSGQAEAFF,TGTGCCAGCGCTACATCCGGACAGGCTGAAGCTTTCTTT
.,TRBV5-4,.,TRBJ1-2,CASSFPQLGYTF,TGTGCCAGCAGCTTCCCACAACTTGGCTACACCTTC
few,TRBV2,.,TRBJ2-1,CASSEDALHEQFF,TGTGCCAGCAGTGAAGATGCACTCCATGAGCAGTTCTTC
.,TRBV5-1,.,TRBJ2-6,CASSSLGKPGANVLTF,TGCGCCAGCAGCTCGCTTGGTAAGCCAGGGGCCAACGTCCTGACTTTC
.,TRBV7-2,TRBD1,TRBJ2-7,CASSPWTGGVYEQYF,TGTGCCAGCAGCCCATGGACAGGGGGAGTCTACGAGCAGTACTTC
.,TRBV7-2,.,TRBJ2-5,CASSPPGVETQYF,TGTGCCAGCAGCCCCCCGGGGGTTGAGACCCAGTACTTC
.,TRBV7-9,TRBD1,TRBJ1-1,CASSLGDRGPWGAFF,TGTGCCAGCAGCTTAGGGGACAGGGGCCCCTGGGGAGCTTTCTTT
few,TRBV4-3,.,TRBJ1-2,CASSIDRNYGYTF,TGCGCCAGCAGCATAGACAGGAACTATGGCTACACCTTC
.,TRBV10-1,TRBD2,TRBJ2-1,CASSSGTTYNEQFF,TGCGCCAGCAGTTCAGGGACTACCTACAATGAGCAGTTCTTC
once,TRBV5-6,TRBD1,TRBJ2-2,CASSPDRGRRTGELFF,TGTGCCAGCAGCCCCGACAGGGGACGAAGGACCGGGGAGCTGTTTTTT
.,TRBV7-9,TRBD1,TRBJ2-4,CASSWGDRDNIQYF,TGTGCCAGCAGCTGGGGGGACAGGGATAACATTCAGTACTTC
.,TRBV7-2,.,TRBJ1-2,CASSSFQGDGYTF,TGTGCCAGCAGCTCCTTCCAGGGCGATGGCTACACCTTC
.,TRBV7-9,.,TRBJ2-5,CASSSVGETQYF,TGTGCCAGCAGTTCAGTGGGGGAGACCCAGTACTTC
once,TRBV7-2,.,TRBJ2-5,CASSNSPGGQETQYF,TGTGCCAGCAGCAACAGCCCCGGGGGTCAAGAGACCCAGTACTTC
few,TRBV10-1,.,TRBJ2-2,CASSEILPVGAVNTGELFF,TGCGCCAGCAGTGAGATCCTACCCGTCGGAGCGGTTAACACCGGGGAGCTGTTTTTT
.,TRBV19,TRBD1,TRBJ1-2,CASNQGQRSNYGYTF,TGTGCCAGTAACCAGGGACAGCGGAGCAACTATGGCTACACCTTC
.,TRBV19,.,TRBJ1-4,CASSMWIATNEKLFF,TGTGCCAGTAGTATGTGGATCGCAACTAATGAAAAACTGTTTTTT
few,TRBV30,TRBD1,TRBJ1-1,CAWRPRDRLNTEAFF,TGTGCCTGGAGGCCCCGGGACAGACTGAACACTGAAGCTTTCTTT
.,TRBV7-9,.,TRBJ2-6,CALRADSGANVLTF,TGTGCCCTCAGGGCGGACTCTGGGGCCAACGTCCTGACTTTC
.,TRBV5-4,.,TRBJ1-4,CASSPSGSSNEKLFF,TGTGCCAGCAGCCCATCCGGGTCTTCTAATGAAAAACTGTTTTTT
.,TRBV23-1,.,TRBJ2-1,CASSQLYTGASYNEQFF,TGCGCCAGCAGTCAATTATATACAGGAGCATCGTACAATGAGCAGTTCTTC
few,TRBV13,.,TRBJ2-3,CASSPPGVGTDTQYF,TGTGCCAGCAGCCCCCCAGGTGTGGGAACAGATACGCAGTATTTT
.,TRBV13,.,TRBJ2-7,CASSLGRGLPTYEQYF,TGTGCCAGCAGCTTAGGCAGAGGACTCCCCACCTACGAGCAGTACTTC
.,TRBV7-2,TRBD1,TRBJ2-2,CASSASRGLKTGELFF,TGTGCCAGCAGCGCCTCCAGGGGGCTTAAGACCGGGGAGCTGTTTTTT
.,TRBV30,TRBD1,TRBJ2-6,CAWSVSTGAAGANVLTF,TGTGCCTGGAGTGTCAGTACAGGGGCTGCCGGGGCCAACGTCCTGACTTTC
.,TRBV4-1,.,TRBJ2-4,CASSDRPLRNKNIQYF,TGCGCCAGCAGCGACCGGCCCCTGAGAAATAAAAACATTCAGTACTTC
once,TRBV7-9,.,TRBJ2-1,CASSPKVRLGNEQFF,TGTGCCAGCAGCCCAAAGGTCAGGTTAGGGAATGAGCAGTTCTTC
.,TRBV13,TRBD1,TRBJ1-5,CASSLRGTGHQPQHF,TGTGCCAGCAGCTTACGAGGGACAGGGCACCAGCCCCAGCATTTT
.,TRBV6-5,TRBD1,TRBJ1-2,CASRVTGNYGYTF,TGTGCCAGCAGGGTGACAGGGAACTATGGCTACACCTTC
.,TRBV11-2,.,TRBJ2-3,CASSSGLDTQYF,TGTGCCAGCAGCTCCGGGCTAGATACGCAGTATTTT
.,TRBV5-5,.,TRBJ1-5,CASSLWGEGRVQPQHF,TGTGCCAGCAGCTTGTGGGGCGAGGGCAGGGTCCAGCCCCAGCATTTT
.,TRBV6-5,.,TRBJ1-2,CASSETPNYYGYTF,TGTGCCAGCAGTGAAACCCCGAACTACTATGGCTACACCTTC
.,TRBV29-1,.,TRBJ1-1,CSVESGEISVAFF,TGCAGCGTTGAAAGTGGAGAGATAAGTGTAGCTTTCTTT
.,TRBV19,TRBD1,TRBJ1-1,CASSPRQGRNTEAFF,TGTGCCAGTAGTCCCCGACAGGGCCGAAACACTGAAGCTTTCTTT
.,TRBV7-9,.,TRBJ2-3,CATPFLRDLTDTQYF,TGTGCCACCCCGTTTCTGCGGGACCTCACAGATACGCAGTATTTT
.,TRBV12-5,.,TRBJ2-7,CASGLLGPAGTYEQYF,TGTGCTAGTGGTTTGCTAGGGCCCGCCGGGACCTACGAGCAGTACTTC
.,TRBV9,.,TRBJ2-1,CASSVEGWGYNEQFF,TGTGCCAGCAGCGTAGAAGGATGGGGTTACAATGAGCAGTTCTTC